This TCR beta chain comes out of a study of PD-1 blockade in mismatch repair-deficient tumors. Study-wide context: Patients had 12 to 13 mismatch repair-deficient cancer types and were previously treated and progressing. Study results and caveats: After pembrolizumab, tumor-resident clones rose rapidly, then generally contracted before radiologic responses.

Every patient had mismatch repair deficiency by PCR or immunohistochemistry. The TCR-sequenced patients were three responders to pembrolizumab. Details on this clone: Antigen unknown.

The length of the CDR3 is 13 residues. In germline, CDR1 is LNHNV, CDR2 YYDKDF (reference sequence). Trimming took off 1 base at V and 6 bases at J, with 7 bases between the two ends. The method was immunoSEQ multiplex PCR; TCRdb's version includes in-frame clones alone and lacks a portion of them. The sample lists around 49,000 clones; over 75% were seen once. V usage is TRBV15 and J usage is TRBJ2-1; D is unresolved. The sample in question was PBMCs, obtained before pembrolizumab treatment. The TCR comes from an adult with mismatch repair-deficient cancer. The CDR3 bases are TGTGCCACCAGCAGAGCGGCCGGCAATGAGCAGTTCTTC. Encoded protein: CATSRAAGNEQFF. Looking up the rest from reference TRBV15 and TRBJ2-1 gives the full variable domain: DAMVIQNPRYQVTQFGKPVTLSCSQTLNHNVMYWYQQKSSQAPKLLFHYYDKDFNNEADTPDNFQSRRPNTSFCFLDIRSPGLGDTAMYLCATSRAAGNEQFFGPGTRLTVL.